The 5 T cell receptor beta chains presented below share a single source sample, sequenced in a study of tissue T cells after allogeneic stem cell transplantation. The protocol was immunoSEQ multiplex PCR, while the TCRdb copy is restricted to in-frame clones and leaves out a portion. This repertoire shows more than 2,500 clones, about 50% found once; its top ten account for 30% to 35%. The time point denotes: mouse harvest day 14 after allogeneic transplant. Tail vein injection delivered 10^7 T-cell-depleted bone marrow cells and 10^6 splenic CD5+ T cells. The material sequenced was lymph node tissue. The receptors here all came from a female BALB/c mouse given C57BL/6 T cells with graft-versus-host disease after an allogeneic hematopoietic cell transplant.

This clone was detected a few times. The gene symbols are mouse symbols. The read is 1 residue too short to cover the CDR3 end, so that end is filled in from the germline J gene. The chain uses TRBV26 and TRBJ2-7; TRBD2 matches at 11 bases. Germline CDR1 reads KGHPV; CDR2 reads FQNQEV (reference sequence). CDR3 length equals 16 residues. The V segment lost 5 bases and the J segment 0 bases; nucleotides outside the gene matches: 6. The CDR3 bases that were read are TGTGCCAGCAGTACGGACTGGGGGGACCTCTCCTATGAACAGTAC. It is translated as CASSTDWGDLSYEQY. The whole CDR3 sequence reads CASSTDWGDLSYEQYF.

This clone rates as medium-sized. Gene names are the mouse ones. The read terminates 1 residue before the CDR3 end, so the remaining end is supplied by the germline J gene. This same CDR3 is encoded by further DNA sequences in the sample. The rearrangement links TRBV3 to TRBJ1-2; TRBD1 is a possible D gene (6 bases). The CDR3 totals 13 residues. V dropped 4 bases and J dropped 2 bases, with 8 bases sitting between them. The germline gives CDR1 SNHLY, CDR2 FYNGKV (reference sequence). CDR3 DNA (partial): TGTGCCAGCAGCTCTACAGGGAACTCCGACTACACC. It specifies CASSSTGNSDYT. From start to end, the CDR3 is CASSSTGNSDYTF.

Turning to this clone: Gene names are mouse gene names. The read is 1 residue too short to cover the CDR3 end, so that end is filled in from the germline J gene. The V and J genes are TRBV13-3 and TRBJ1-6, with TRBD1 matching over 7 bases. TRBJ1-6 is labeled an ORF, and its function is uncertain. The germline V gene has CDR1 NNHDY and CDR2 SYVADS. The CDR3 runs 15 residues. With V trimmed by 1 base and J by 7 bases, 5 bases remained unmatched. The CDR3 bases that were read are TGTGCCAGCAGTGATCGGCAGGGGGGGAATTCGCCCCTCTAC. This translates into CASSDRQGGNSPLY. From start to end, the CDR3 is CASSDRQGGNSPLYF.

This clone turned up a few times. The genes are named according to mouse. Read sequence stops 1 residue before the CDR3 end, and the germline J gene provides the missing end. Additional DNA sequences in this sample encode the identical CDR3. The V and J genes are TRBV13-2 and TRBJ1-5, with D tentatively TRBD1 (5 bases). Germline values: CDR1 NNHNN, CDR2 SYGAGS (reference sequence). The CDR3 consists of 14 residues. Trimming removed 0 bases from V and 3 bases from J, with 7 bases in between. CDR3 loop: CASGDARVNQAPLF. CDR3 bases read: TGTGCCAGCGGTGATGCCAGGGTCAACCAGGCTCCGCTT.

Worth noting for this clone: Germline and genes here are mouse. The read ends 1 residue before the CDR3 terminus; that terminus is restored from the germline J gene. This rearrangement joins TRBV26 to TRBJ1-3, with a possible D match to TRBD1 (5 bases). This CDR3 comprises 13 residues. The V gene's germline CDR1 is KGHPV and CDR2 FQNQEV (reference sequence). Trimming left V 3 bases short and J 3 bases short, with 6 bases between. CDR3 residues: CASSLRVGNTLYF. CDR3 bases read: TGTGCCAGCAGTCTCAGGGTTGGAAATACGCTCTAT.